This TCR beta chain was retrieved from a study of control samples from healthy donors and cancer patients. Repertoires were generated with immunoSEQ multiplex PCR, while TCRdb's copy carries only in-frame clones and drops some. The table lists some 130,000 clones, about 91% of them singletons. With regard to this clone: Other DNA sequences of this sample code for an identical CDR3.

V was cut by 0 bases and J by 0 bases, with 3 bases left in between. CDR1 is LNHNV and CDR2 is YYDKDF in the germline V gene (reference sequence). This CDR3 contains 14 residues. V gene TRBV15 combines with J gene TRBJ1-5; D not certain. Sequencing was carried out using blood. This receptor was identified in a man aged 40-49 years in good health. The CDR3 loop is CATSRDLSNQPQHF. The CDR3 DNA sequence: TGTGCCACCAGCAGAGATCTTAGCAATCAGCCCCAGCATTTT.